This record looks at one T cell receptor beta chain sequence and its context. Its antigen is unknown. The data derive from a study of Ad26.COV2.S vaccination and SARS-CoV-2 variants. General study points: It was vaccine recipients, not placebo recipients, who had the higher spike-specific TCR breadth.

Treatment given: about 20 received Ad26.COV2.S at low or high dose, single or two shots; several received placebo; per-sample allocation not given. Samples analyzed were those drawn on day 63 after the first vaccine or placebo injection. Only in-frame clones appear in the TCRdb table, and some are missing; sequencing was by immunoSEQ multiplex PCR. The sample includes roughly 420,000 clones, about 88% seen only once; the top ten take about 2.5%. Trimming left V 4 bases short and J 2 bases short, with 9 bases between. Looked up from germline, CDR1 is PRHDT and CDR2 is FYEKMQ (reference sequence). CDR3 length equals 13 residues.

The chain couples TRBV13 to TRBJ2-7; D possibly uses TRBD1 or TRBD2 (5 bases each). The receptor was isolated from a person aged 18-60 years who received the Ad26.COV2.S COVID-19 vaccine or a placebo. Sequenced here: peripheral blood, sampled in a trial of Ad26.COV2.S vaccine versus placebo. The CDR3 here is CASSSGTAYEQYF. The CDR3 DNA follows: TGTGCCAGCAGCTCGGGGACGGCCTACGAGCAGTACTTC. The variable domain in full, completed from reference TRBV13 and TRBJ2-7, reads AAGVIQSPRHLIKEKRETATLKCYPIPRHDTVYWYQQGPGQDPQFLISFYEKMQSDKGSIPDRFSAQQFSDYHSELNMSSLELGDSALYFCASSSGTAYEQYFGPGTRLTVT.